This passage covers 27 T cell receptor beta chains from one sample sequenced in a study of sequential checkpoint blockade in melanoma. Using immunoSEQ multiplex PCR, the repertoire was profiled, and TCRdb retains in-frame clones only, with some absent. The data hold fewer than 9,500 clones, with 23% observed a single time. Treatment meaning: randomized to nivolumab then ipilimumab (arm A) or the reverse (arm B). The material was tumor tissue (inferred from file names), obtained from a patient given nivolumab and ipilimumab in sequence. The receptors were sampled from a human donor with melanoma.

This clone was recorded many times. The chain employs TRBV6-8 and TRBJ1-5; a possible D gene is TRBD1 (5 bases). Germline CDR1 MNHGY, CDR2 SAAAGT. The V gene lost 9 bases and the J gene lost 6 bases, with 15 bases spanning the gap. This CDR3 region has 13 residues. CDR3 in amino acids: CASFEGSPQPQHF. CDR3 bases: TGTGCCAGTTTCGAGGGGTCCCCTCAGCCCCAGCATTTT.

The chain uses TRBV28 and TRBJ1-1; D not resolved. The CDR3 runs to 14 residues. Trimming pared 3 bases from V and 4 bases from J, leaving 12 bases between. Germline CDR1 and CDR2: MDHEN and SYDVKM. CDR3 amino acids: CASSFLRGSTEAFF. For the CDR3, the DNA is TGTGCCAGCAGTTTCCTAAGAGGGAGCACTGAAGCTTTCTTT. Complete variable domain (other parts from reference TRBV28 and TRBJ1-1): DVKVTQSSRYLVKRTGEKVFLECVQDMDHENMFWYRQDPGLGLRLIYFSYDVKMKEKGDIPEGYSVSREKKERFSLILESASTNQTSMYLCASSFLRGSTEAFFGQGTRLTVV.

CDR3 DNA sequence: TGCGCCAGCTGTCGGGGGGCTCTGGCCAAAAACATTCAGTACTTC. Translating it yields CASCRGALAKNIQYF. This rearrangement joins TRBV10-2 to TRBJ2-4; TRBD2 might be the D (7 bases). Trimming removed 8 bases from V and 1 base from J, with 15 bases in between. Germline V gives CDR1 WSHSY, CDR2 SAAADI. The length of the CDR3 is 15 residues.

The gene calls are TRBV12-5 and TRBJ2-5; 7 positions agree with TRBD1. Per germline, CDR1 LGHNT and CDR2 FRNRAP. The CDR3 consists of 17 residues. The junction had 14 bases not matched to a gene; V was cut back by 2 bases and J by 5 bases. CDR3 region: CASGLFSGRGFQETQYF. The CDR3 DNA is TGTGCTAGTGGTTTGTTTTCTGGCAGGGGGTTTCAGGAGACCCAGTACTTC.

The gene calls are TRBV6-8 and TRBJ2-7; a weak D match, TRBD2 (6 bases). Germline assignment: CDR1 MNHGY and CDR2 SAAAGT. The ends were cut back, 5 bases at V and 0 bases at J, with 14 bases in the middle. This CDR3 region has 15 residues. The chain's CDR3 is CASSLRDSSSYEQYV. The CDR3 nucleotides read TGTGCCAGCAGTCTAAGGGACTCAAGCTCCTACGAGCAGTACGTC.

This clone has more than one count but fewer than ten. The CDR3: CASSSFQGGNTEAFF. As DNA, the CDR3 is TGTGCCAGCAGTTCCTTCCAGGGGGGGAACACTGAAGCTTTCTTT. The chain links TRBV28 to TRBJ1-1, with TRBD1 identical over 7 bases. The V gene's germline CDR1 is MDHEN and CDR2 SYDVKM. Losses at the gene ends were 4 bases for V and 1 base for J; bases not matched to a gene: 6. The CDR3 contains 15 residues.

This clone was counted between two and nine times. This chain links TRBV11-3 with TRBJ1-2; D is uncertain. CDR3 length equals 16 residues. Per the germline V gene, CDR1 is SGHNT and CDR2 is YENEEA. V dropped 5 bases and J dropped 7 bases, with 23 bases sitting between them. This chain's CDR3 is CASSLAFGGSGAGYTF. CDR3 in DNA: TGTGCCAGCAGCCTCGCCTTTGGAGGGAGTGGAGCTGGCTACACCTTC.

The sample holds a few counts of this clone. The chain links TRBV29-1 to TRBJ2-3; D remains unclear. Trimming pared 6 bases from V and 2 bases from J, leaving 24 bases between. Germline V lookup: CDR1 SQVTM, CDR2 ANQGSEA. The CDR3 is 17 amino acids. In nucleotides, the CDR3 is TGCAGCGTCAGAGCGAGTCCTTACGGAGAGCACACAGATACGCAGTATTTT. Translated: CSVRASPYGEHTDTQYF.

A single count supports this clone. This chain uses TRBV5-1 with TRBJ2-1; D might be TRBD1 (5 bases). V was trimmed by 2 bases and J by 7 bases, leaving 16 bases between them. Per the germline V gene, CDR1 is SGHRS and CDR2 is YFSETQ. There are 15 residues in the CDR3. The CDR3 DNA is TGCGCCAGCAGCTTTTTAAGAGACAGAAAAAATGAGCAGTTCTTC. Amino acids: CASSFLRDRKNEQFF. Looking up the rest from reference TRBV5-1 and TRBJ2-1 gives the full variable domain: KAGVTQTPRYLIKTRGQQVTLSCSPISGHRSVSWYQQTPGQGLQFLFEYFSETQRNKGNFPGRFSGRQFSNSRSEMNVSTLELGDSALYLCASSFLRDRKNEQFFGPGTRLTVL.

The sample holds a few counts of this clone. The chain joins TRBV12-2 to TRBJ1-1; the D call of TRBD1 is as the table states it, not checked on the DNA. TRBV12-2 is described as a pseudogene. The CDR3 extends over 15 amino acids. The CDR3 loop reads CAFHWEGAMNTEAFF. The CDR3 nucleotides read TGTGCCTTCCATTGGGAAGGGGCCATGAACACTGAAGCTTTCTTT.

The chain employs TRBV11-3 and TRBJ2-4; maybe TRBD1 (5 bases). The germline CDR1 and CDR2 sequences are SGHNT and YENEEA. The CDR3 is 16 residues long. The V end lost 2 bases, the J end lost 0 bases, and 11 bases lay between the germline ends. The CDR3 coding sequence is TGTGCCAGCAGCTTATGGGGCGCGGAAGCCAAAAACATTCAGTACTTC. It codes for CASSLWGAEAKNIQYF.

Sample share makes this clone medium-sized. The chain recombines TRBV11-3 with TRBJ2-1; 12 bases are shared with TRBD1. The germline V gene has CDR1 SGHNT and CDR2 YENEEA. The CDR3 is 15 amino acids. V trimming: 6 bases; J trimming: 6 bases; junction bases outside the gene matches: 6. The CDR3 nucleotides read TGTGCCAGCAGGCGGGACAGGGGGCTCTCCAATGAGCAGTTCTTC. Protein product: CASRRDRGLSNEQFF.

The gene calls are TRBV19 and TRBJ1-5; no firm D call. Per germline, CDR1 LNHDA and CDR2 SQIVND (reference sequence). V was shortened by 5 bases and J by 0 bases, with 17 bases between the two germline ends. The CDR3 is 17 amino acids. The DNA of the CDR3 is TGTGCCAGTAGTGCACGAGAACCCCGTTATAGCAATCAGCCCCAGCATTTT. It yields the protein CASSAREPRYSNQPQHF.

This rearrangement joins TRBV4-1 to TRBJ2-2, with a weak D call TRBD2 (5 bases). Trimming left V 0 bases short and J 8 bases short, with 10 bases between. Germline V gives CDR1 MGHRA, CDR2 YSYEKL. The CDR3 runs to 14 residues. The CDR3 nucleotides are TGCGCCAGCAGCCAAGAGGAACGGGGTGGGGAGCTGTTTTTT. Translating gives CASSQEERGGELFF.

The chain carries TRBV5-1 and TRBJ2-5; D remains unclear. The V and J ends lost 2 bases and 0 bases respectively, with 8 bases between them. From germline, CDR1 is SGHRS and CDR2 YFSETQ. The CDR3 covers 14 residues. Here the CDR3 reads CASSFSPDQETQYF. DNA of the CDR3: TGCGCCAGCAGCTTCTCTCCAGACCAAGAGACCCAGTACTTC.

In this sample, this clone is medium-sized. The V call is TRBV11-3, the J call TRBJ1-1, with no clear D. CDR3 length: 14 amino acids. Trimming stripped 3 bases from V and 1 base from J, with 9 bases between. The germline gives CDR1 SGHNT, CDR2 YENEEA. The CDR3 reads CASSFGWTNTEAFF. For the CDR3, the DNA is TGTGCCAGCAGCTTCGGATGGACGAACACTGAAGCTTTCTTT.

This clone ranks as medium-sized. The gene calls are TRBV9 and TRBJ2-7, with 8 bases that match TRBD1. The V and J ends lost 6 bases and 3 bases, in that order; junction bases with no gene match: 5. This CDR3 region has 13 residues. Germline V gene data show CDR1 as SGDLS and CDR2 as YYNGEE. The CDR3 loop is CASNGGQDYEQYF. CDR3 bases: TGTGCCAGCAATGGGGGACAGGACTACGAGCAGTACTTC.

The chain links TRBV15 to TRBJ2-1, with a weak D call TRBD2 (6 bases). The germline gives CDR1 LNHNV, CDR2 YYDKDF (reference sequence). The V and J ends lost 4 bases and 4 bases respectively, with 20 bases between them. This CDR3 region has 17 residues. The CDR3 reads CATSTWWARRGYNEQFF. The DNA of the CDR3 is TGTGCCACCAGCACCTGGTGGGCTAGGCGGGGTTACAATGAGCAGTTCTTC.

This clone showed up just a few times. V usage is TRBV4-1 and J usage is TRBJ2-7; no clear D gene. Trimming pared 0 bases from V and 6 bases from J, leaving 15 bases between. Germline-derived CDR1 and CDR2 are MGHRA and YSYEKL. CDR3 length equals 15 residues. The CDR3 region is CASSQDIPPIGEQYF. In nucleotides, the CDR3 is TGCGCCAGCAGCCAAGATATACCCCCGATCGGCGAGCAGTACTTC.

DNA of the CDR3: TGCGCCAGCCAAGGGGTCCGGGCTAGCACAGATACGCAGTATTTT. It codes for CASQGVRASTDTQYF. This chain links TRBV23-1 with TRBJ2-3, with D possibly matching TRBD1 (5 bases). TRBV23-1 is marked as an open reading frame, function uncertain. Trimming cost V 8 bases and J 0 bases, with 15 bases left between them. The CDR3 is 15 amino acids.

The chain recombines TRBV5-1 with TRBJ2-1; D is tentatively TRBD1 or TRBD2 (5 bases each). This CDR3 is 14 amino acids long. Trimming pared 6 bases from V and 5 bases from J, leaving 15 bases between. Germline V lookup: CDR1 SGHRS, CDR2 YFSETQ. CDR3 protein: CASTWGRVNNEQFF. CDR3 DNA: TGCGCCAGCACTTGGGGACGGGTCAACAATGAGCAGTTCTTC.

This clone was seen a handful of times. The genes are TRBV28 and TRBJ2-3; D is undetermined. This CDR3 comprises 18 residues. Germline V gives CDR1 MDHEN, CDR2 SYDVKM. V was cut by 0 bases and J by 0 bases, with 16 bases left in between. The CDR3 sequence is CASSLWSILAYSTDTQYF. CDR3 in DNA: TGTGCCAGCAGTTTATGGTCCATACTTGCCTATAGCACAGATACGCAGTATTTT.

J is TRBJ2-2 and V is TRBV2; 7 bases align to TRBD1. Germline assignment: CDR1 SNHLY and CDR2 FYNNEI. This CDR3 contains 16 residues. V trimming: 6 bases; J trimming: 1 base; junction bases outside the gene matches: 8. The CDR3 spells CASSSLGDRNTGELFF. CDR3 in DNA: TGTGCCAGCAGCTCCCTCGGGGACAGGAACACCGGGGAGCTGTTTTTT.

The V and J genes are TRBV15 and TRBJ1-1; no reliable D call. The CDR3 sequence is 14 residues long. Trimming removed 0 bases at V and 4 bases at J, with 9 bases between. CDR1 and CDR2 (germline): LNHNV, YYDKDF (reference sequence). The CDR3 DNA sequence: TGTGCCACCAGCAGAGATCTTCGGGTCACTGAAGCTTTCTTT. This codes for CATSRDLRVTEAFF.

At least ten counts were recorded for this clone. The chain combines TRBV11-3 with TRBJ1-1; D gene ambiguous. Per the germline V gene, CDR1 is SGHNT and CDR2 is YENEEA. The V end was cut by 7 bases, the J end by 1 base, with 13 bases between. The CDR3 is 14 amino acids. The CDR3 here is CASIPLTGNTEAFF. The CDR3 DNA reads TGTGCCAGCATCCCACTGACTGGGAACACTGAAGCTTTCTTT.

The rearrangement joins TRBV27 to TRBJ2-1; 7 nucleotides align to TRBD1. Losses at the gene ends were 3 bases for V and 7 bases for J; bases not matched to a gene: 9. CDR1 MNHEY and CDR2 SMNVEV come from the germline V gene (reference sequence). CDR3 length: 15 amino acids. The CDR3 spells CASSLWDRRVNEQFF. The CDR3 bases are TGTGCCAGCAGTTTGTGGGACAGAAGGGTAAATGAGCAGTTCTTC.

The chain recombines TRBV28 with TRBJ1-5; D is possibly TRBD1 (5 bases). The CDR3 contains 15 residues. Germline V gives CDR1 MDHEN, CDR2 SYDVKM. Trimming took off 8 bases at V and 1 base at J, with 15 bases between the two ends. DNA of the CDR3: TGTGCCAGCGCCCCATGGGGGGAGAGCAATCAGCCCCAGCATTTT. This gives the protein CASAPWGESNQPQHF.